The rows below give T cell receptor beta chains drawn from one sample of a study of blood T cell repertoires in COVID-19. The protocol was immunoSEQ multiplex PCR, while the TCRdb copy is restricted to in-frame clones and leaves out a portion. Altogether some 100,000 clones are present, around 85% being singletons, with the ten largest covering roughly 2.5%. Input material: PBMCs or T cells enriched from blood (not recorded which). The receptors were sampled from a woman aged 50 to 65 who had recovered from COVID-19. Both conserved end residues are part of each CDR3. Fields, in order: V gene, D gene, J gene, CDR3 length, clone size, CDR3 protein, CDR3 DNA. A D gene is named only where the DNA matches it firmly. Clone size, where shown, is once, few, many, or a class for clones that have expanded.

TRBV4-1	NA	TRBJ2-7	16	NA	CASSQGGGSPSYEQYF	TGCGCCAGCAGCCAGGGGGGTGGATCCCCCTCCTACGAGCAGTACTTC
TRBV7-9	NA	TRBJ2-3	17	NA	CASSLGRQGRYADTQYF	TGTGCCAGCAGCTTAGGTCGGCAGGGCCGATATGCAGATACGCAGTATTTT
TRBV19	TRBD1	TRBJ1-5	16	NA	CASSIRTGFRDQPQHF	TGTGCCAGTAGTATCCGGACAGGGTTTAGGGATCAGCCCCAGCATTTT
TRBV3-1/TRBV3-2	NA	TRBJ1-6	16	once	CASSPKGPYSNSPLHF	TGTGCCAGCAGCCCAAAGGGGCCTTACAGTAATTCACCCCTCCACTTT
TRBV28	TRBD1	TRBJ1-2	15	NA	CASREATGGDYGYTF	TGTGCCAGCAGAGAAGCGACAGGGGGCGACTATGGCTACACCTTC
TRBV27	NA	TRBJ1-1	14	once	CASSSSSGGREAFF	TGTGCCAGCAGTTCCTCTTCCGGGGGGAGAGAAGCTTTCTTT
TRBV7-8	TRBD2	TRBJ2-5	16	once	CASSGTSGGGRETQYF	TGTGCCAGCAGCGGGACTAGCGGGGGGGGGCGAGAGACCCAGTACTTC
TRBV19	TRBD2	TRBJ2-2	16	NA	CASIDLRGGSTGELFF	TGTGCCAGTATCGATCTGCGGGGGGGGAGCACCGGGGAGCTGTTTTTT
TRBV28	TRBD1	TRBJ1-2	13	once	CASSSTGTGSYTF	TGTGCCAGCAGTTCAACCGGGACAGGGAGCTACACCTTC
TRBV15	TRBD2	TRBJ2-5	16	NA	CATSRDLGGGQETQYF	TGTGCCACCAGCAGAGATCTGGGCGGGGGGCAAGAGACCCAGTACTTC
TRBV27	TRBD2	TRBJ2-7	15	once	CASSPRTSGTGEQYF	TGTGCCAGCAGTCCCCGGACTAGCGGGACGGGGGAGCAGTACTTC
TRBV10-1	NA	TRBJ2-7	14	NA	CASSESLASYEQYF	TGCGCCAGCAGTGAGTCGTTGGCCAGCTACGAGCAGTACTTC
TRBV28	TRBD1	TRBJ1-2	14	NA	CASSLDRDAYGYTF	TGTGCCAGCAGTCTAGACAGGGATGCCTATGGCTACACCTTC
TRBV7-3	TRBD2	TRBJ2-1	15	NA	CASSFGLAVYNEQFF	TGTGCCAGCAGCTTCGGACTAGCCGTCTACAATGAGCAGTTCTTC
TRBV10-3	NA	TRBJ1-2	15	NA	CAISEGQRNPYGYTF	TGTGCCATCAGTGAGGGACAGCGGAACCCCTATGGCTACACCTTC
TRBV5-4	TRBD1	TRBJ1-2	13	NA	CASSLGRGLSYTF	TGTGCCAGCAGCTTGGGCAGGGGGTTGAGCTACACCTTC
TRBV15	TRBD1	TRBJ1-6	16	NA	CATSGSTGTGNSPLHF	TGTGCCACCAGCGGATCTACCGGGACAGGGAACTCACCCCTCCACTTT
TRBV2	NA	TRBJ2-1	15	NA	CASSLGQGGINEQFF	TGTGCCAGCAGTCTAGGACAGGGAGGGATCAATGAGCAGTTCTTC
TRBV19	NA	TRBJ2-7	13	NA	CASSGGTDYEQYF	TGTGCCAGTAGTGGCGGGACAGACTACGAGCAGTACTTC
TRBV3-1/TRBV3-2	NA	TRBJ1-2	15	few	CASSPMAGSRGGYTF	TGTGCCAGCAGCCCTATGGCGGGGTCGAGAGGCGGCTACACCTTC
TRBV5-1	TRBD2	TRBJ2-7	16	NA	CASRRLAGRKYYEQYF	TGCGCCAGCCGACGACTAGCGGGAAGAAAGTACTACGAGCAGTACTTC
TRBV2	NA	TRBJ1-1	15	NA	CASSALGGASPEAFF	TGTGCCAGCAGTGCGCTGGGAGGCGCGTCCCCTGAAGCTTTCTTT
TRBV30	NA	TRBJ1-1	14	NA	CAWSVRGMNTEAFF	TGTGCCTGGAGTGTTAGGGGTATGAACACTGAAGCTTTCTTT
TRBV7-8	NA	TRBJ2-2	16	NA	CASSWEQGLGTGELFF	TGTGCCAGCAGCTGGGAACAGGGTCTGGGCACCGGGGAGCTGTTTTTT
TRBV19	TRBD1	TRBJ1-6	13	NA	CASRGQLYSPLHF	TGTGCCAGTAGGGGACAGTTATATTCACCCCTCCACTTT
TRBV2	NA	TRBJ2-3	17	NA	CASSGWPQGPAPDTQYF	TGTGCCAGCAGTGGCTGGCCCCAGGGGCCCGCCCCAGATACGCAGTATTTT
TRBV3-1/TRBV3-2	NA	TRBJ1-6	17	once	CASSQGTAQGRNSPLHF	TGTGCCAGCAGCCAAGGTACGGCACAGGGTCGGAATTCACCCCTCCACTTT
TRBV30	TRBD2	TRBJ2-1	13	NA	CAWGLRGGREQFF	TGTGCCTGGGGACTGCGGGGGGGCCGCGAGCAGTTCTTC
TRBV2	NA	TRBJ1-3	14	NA	CASSEETAGNTIYF	TGTGCCAGCAGTGAGGAGACAGCTGGAAACACCATATATTTT
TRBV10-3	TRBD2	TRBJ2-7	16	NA	CAITPGLAGGFYEQYF	TGTGCCATCACACCGGGACTAGCGGGGGGTTTCTACGAGCAGTACTTC
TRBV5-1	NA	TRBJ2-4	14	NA	CASSFGLPQGIQYF	TGCGCCAGCAGCTTTGGGCTACCCCAGGGCATTCAGTACTTC